This TCR beta chain was identified in a study of CD4 T cells in relation to SARS-CoV-2 and coronaviruses. The assay was immunoSEQ multiplex PCR, and TCRdb's table has in-frame clones only and misses some. The sample has about 43,000 clones, over 75% seen once. This CDR3 is built from 17 residues. Germline CDR1 reads MDHEN; CDR2 reads SYDVKM. With 6 bases clipped from V and 5 bases from J, the junction kept 15 bases outside the gene matches. This clone was seen only once. Its target is unknown. J is TRBJ2-5 and V is TRBV28, with 10 bases matching TRBD2. Sequencing was carried out using naive CD4+ T cells from PBMCs, cultured in vitro. This sample's subset: naive CD4+ T cells isolated by negative enrichment. The TCR sequence derives from an adult with COVID-19. The CDR3 DNA sequence: TGTGCCAGCAGCTCTTCCTTTAGCGGGAGGTCTGCGGAGACCCAGTACTTC. Its protein product is CASSSSFSGRSAETQYF.